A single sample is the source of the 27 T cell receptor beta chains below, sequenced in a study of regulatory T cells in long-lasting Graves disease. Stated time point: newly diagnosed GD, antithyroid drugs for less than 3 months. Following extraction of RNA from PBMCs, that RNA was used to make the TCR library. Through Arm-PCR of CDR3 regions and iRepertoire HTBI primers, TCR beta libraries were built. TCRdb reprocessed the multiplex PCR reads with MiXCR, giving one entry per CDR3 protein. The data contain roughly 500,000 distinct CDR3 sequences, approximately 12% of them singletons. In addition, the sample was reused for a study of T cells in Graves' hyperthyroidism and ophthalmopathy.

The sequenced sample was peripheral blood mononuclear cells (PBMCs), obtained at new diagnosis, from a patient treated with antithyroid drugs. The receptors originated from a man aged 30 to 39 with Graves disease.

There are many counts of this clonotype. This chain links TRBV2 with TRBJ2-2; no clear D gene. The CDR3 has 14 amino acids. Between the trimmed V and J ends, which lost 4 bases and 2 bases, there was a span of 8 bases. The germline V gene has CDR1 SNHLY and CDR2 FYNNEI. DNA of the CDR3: TGTGCCAGCAGTGCCTCCAGAAACACCGGGGAGCTGTTTTTT. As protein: CASSASRNTGELFF.

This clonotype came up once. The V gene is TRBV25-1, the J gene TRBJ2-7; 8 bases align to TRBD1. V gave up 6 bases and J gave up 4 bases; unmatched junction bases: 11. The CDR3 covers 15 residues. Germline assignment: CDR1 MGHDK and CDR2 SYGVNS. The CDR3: CASSSDRVGGYEQYF. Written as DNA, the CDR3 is TGTGCCAGCAGCTCGGACAGGGTCGGTGGTTACGAGCAGTACTTC.

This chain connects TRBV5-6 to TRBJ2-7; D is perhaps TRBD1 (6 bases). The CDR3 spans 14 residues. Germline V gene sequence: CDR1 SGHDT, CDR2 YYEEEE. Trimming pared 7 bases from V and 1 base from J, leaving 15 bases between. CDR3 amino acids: CASGGRDGSYEQYF. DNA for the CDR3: TGTGCCAGCGGGGGCAGGGACGGATCCTACGAGCAGTACTTC.

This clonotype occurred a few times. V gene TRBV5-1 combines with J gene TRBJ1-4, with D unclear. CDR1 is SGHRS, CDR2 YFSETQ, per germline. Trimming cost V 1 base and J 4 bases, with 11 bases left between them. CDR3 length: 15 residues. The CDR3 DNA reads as TGCGCCAGCAGCTTGTTGGGGTTGCTTAATGAAAAACTGTTTTTT. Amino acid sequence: CASSLLGLLNEKLFF.

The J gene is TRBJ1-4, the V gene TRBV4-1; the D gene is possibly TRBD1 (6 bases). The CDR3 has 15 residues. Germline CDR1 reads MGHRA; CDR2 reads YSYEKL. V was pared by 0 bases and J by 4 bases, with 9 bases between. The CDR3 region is CASSQEDRRNEKLFF. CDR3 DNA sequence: TGCGCCAGCAGCCAAGAAGACAGGCGTAATGAAAAACTGTTTTTT.

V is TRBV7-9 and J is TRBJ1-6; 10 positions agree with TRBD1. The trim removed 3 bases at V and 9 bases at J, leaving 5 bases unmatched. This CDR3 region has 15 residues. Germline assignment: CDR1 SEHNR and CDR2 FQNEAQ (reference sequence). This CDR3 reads CASSFLGQGTSPLHF. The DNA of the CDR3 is TGTGCCAGCAGCTTTCTGGGACAGGGGACTTCACCCCTCCACTTT.

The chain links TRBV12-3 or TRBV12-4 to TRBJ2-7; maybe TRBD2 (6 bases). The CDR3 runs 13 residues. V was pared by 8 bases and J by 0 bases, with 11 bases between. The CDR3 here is CASGGEDSYEQYF. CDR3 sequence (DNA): TGTGCCAGCGGAGGGGAAGACTCCTACGAGCAGTACTTC.

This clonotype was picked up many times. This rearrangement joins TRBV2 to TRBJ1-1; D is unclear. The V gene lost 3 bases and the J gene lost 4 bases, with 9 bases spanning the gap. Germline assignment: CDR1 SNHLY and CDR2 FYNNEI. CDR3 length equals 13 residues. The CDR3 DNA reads TGTGCCAGCAGTGACCCCGGGAGCACTGAAGCTTTCTTT. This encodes CASSDPGSTEAFF. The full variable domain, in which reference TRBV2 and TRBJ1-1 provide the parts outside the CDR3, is EPEVTQTPSHQVTQMGQEVILRCVPISNHLYFYWYRQILGQKVEFLVSFYNNEISEKSEIFDDQFSVERPDGSNFTLKIRSTKLEDSAMYFCASSDPGSTEAFFGQGTRLTVV.

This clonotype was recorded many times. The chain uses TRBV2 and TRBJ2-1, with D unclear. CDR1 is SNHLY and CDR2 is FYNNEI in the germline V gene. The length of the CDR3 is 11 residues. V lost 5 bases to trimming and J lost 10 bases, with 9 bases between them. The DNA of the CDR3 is TGTGCCAGCAGTCGAGTCTGGGAGCAGTTCTTC. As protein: CASSRVWEQFF.

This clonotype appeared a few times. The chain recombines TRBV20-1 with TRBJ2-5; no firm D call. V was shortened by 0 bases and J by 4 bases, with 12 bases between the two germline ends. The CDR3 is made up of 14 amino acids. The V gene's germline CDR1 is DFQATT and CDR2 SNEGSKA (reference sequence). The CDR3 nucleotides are TGCAGTGCTAGAGATGAGGCCGCCCGAGAGACCCAGTACTTC. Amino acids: CSARDEAARETQYF.

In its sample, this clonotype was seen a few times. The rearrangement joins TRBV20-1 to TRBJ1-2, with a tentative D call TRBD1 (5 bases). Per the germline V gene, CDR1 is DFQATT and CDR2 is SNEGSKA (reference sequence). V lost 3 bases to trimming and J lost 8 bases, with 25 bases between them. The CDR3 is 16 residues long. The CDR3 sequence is CSARRLRAQRRDGYTF. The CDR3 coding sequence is TGCAGTGCTAGGAGACTGCGGGCACAGAGGCGGGACGGCTACACCTTC.

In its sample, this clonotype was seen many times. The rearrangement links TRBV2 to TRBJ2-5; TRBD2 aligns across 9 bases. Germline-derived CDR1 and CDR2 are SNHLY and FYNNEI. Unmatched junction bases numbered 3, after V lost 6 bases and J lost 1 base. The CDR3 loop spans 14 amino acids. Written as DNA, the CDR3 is TGTGCCAGCAGCAGCGGGAGGTCCCAAGAGACCCAGTACTTC. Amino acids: CASSSGRSQETQYF.

Written as DNA, the CDR3 is TGCGCCAGCAGCTTGTTCCCAGGGGCCCTGTACCAAGAGACCCAGTACTTC. It specifies CASSLFPGALYQETQYF. The rearrangement links TRBV5-1 to TRBJ2-5, with a possible D match to TRBD1 (6 bases). V lost 1 base and J 0 bases, leaving 16 bases between the germline ends. Germline assignment: CDR1 SGHRS and CDR2 YFSETQ. The CDR3 length is 17 residues.

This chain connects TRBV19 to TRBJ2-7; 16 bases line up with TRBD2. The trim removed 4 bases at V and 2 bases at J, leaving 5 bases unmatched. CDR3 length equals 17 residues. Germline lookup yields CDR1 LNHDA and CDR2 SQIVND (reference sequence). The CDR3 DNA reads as TGTGCCAGTAGTACATCAGGGACTAGCGGGAGGGCCTACGAGCAGTACTTC. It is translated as CASSTSGTSGRAYEQYF.

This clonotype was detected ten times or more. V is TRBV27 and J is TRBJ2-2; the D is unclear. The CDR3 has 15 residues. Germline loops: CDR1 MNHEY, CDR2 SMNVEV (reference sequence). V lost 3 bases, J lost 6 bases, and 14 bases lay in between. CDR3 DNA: TGTGCCAGCAGTTTTATGGGTTATAGGCCCGGGGAGCTGTTTTTT. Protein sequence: CASSFMGYRPGELFF.

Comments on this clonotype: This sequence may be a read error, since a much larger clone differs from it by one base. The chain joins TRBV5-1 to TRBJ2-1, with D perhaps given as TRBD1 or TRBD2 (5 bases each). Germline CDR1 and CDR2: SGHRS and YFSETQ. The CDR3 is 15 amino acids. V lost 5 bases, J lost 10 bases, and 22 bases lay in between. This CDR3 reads CASSPGTAKIYEQFF. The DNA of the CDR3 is TGCGCCAGCAGTCCCGGGACGGCGAAGATTTACGAGCAGTTCTTC.

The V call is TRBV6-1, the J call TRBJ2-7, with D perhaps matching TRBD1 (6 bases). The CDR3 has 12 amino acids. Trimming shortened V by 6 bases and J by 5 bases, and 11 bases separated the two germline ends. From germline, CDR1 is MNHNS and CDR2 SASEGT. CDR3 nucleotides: TGTGCCAGCAGAAGGGGGATTGACGAGCAGTACTTC. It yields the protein CASRRGIDEQYF.

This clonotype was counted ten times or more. CDR3 loop: CATSDSRGGAIHQPQHF. In nucleotides, the CDR3 is TGTGCCACCAGTGATTCTCGAGGGGGTGCCATCCATCAGCCCCAGCATTTT. The chain links TRBV24-1 to TRBJ1-5; weak D call: TRBD1 (6 bases). Germline V gives CDR1 KGHDR, CDR2 SFDVKD. The germline V and J ends were trimmed by 2 bases and 5 bases, with 18 bases remaining between them. This CDR3 region has 17 residues.

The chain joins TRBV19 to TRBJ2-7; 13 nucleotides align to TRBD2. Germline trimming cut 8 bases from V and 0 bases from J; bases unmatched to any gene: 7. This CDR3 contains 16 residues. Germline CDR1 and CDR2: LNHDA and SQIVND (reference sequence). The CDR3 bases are TGTGCCAGTTGGGGGCGGACTAGCGGGAGCTCCTACGAGCAGTACTTC. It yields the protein CASWGRTSGSSYEQYF.

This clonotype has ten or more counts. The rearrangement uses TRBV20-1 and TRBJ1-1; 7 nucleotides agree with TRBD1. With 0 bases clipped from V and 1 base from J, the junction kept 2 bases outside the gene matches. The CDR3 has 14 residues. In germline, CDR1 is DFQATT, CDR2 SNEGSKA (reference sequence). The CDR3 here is CSAREGQANTEAFF. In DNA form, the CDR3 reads TGCAGTGCTAGAGAAGGACAGGCGAACACTGAAGCTTTCTTT.

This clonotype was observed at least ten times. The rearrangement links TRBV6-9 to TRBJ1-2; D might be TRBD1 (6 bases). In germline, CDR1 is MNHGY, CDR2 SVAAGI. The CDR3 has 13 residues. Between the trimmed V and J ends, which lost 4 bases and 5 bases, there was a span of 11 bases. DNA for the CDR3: TGTGCCAGCAGTTCAGGACAGTTGTATGGCTACACCTTC. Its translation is CASSSGQLYGYTF.

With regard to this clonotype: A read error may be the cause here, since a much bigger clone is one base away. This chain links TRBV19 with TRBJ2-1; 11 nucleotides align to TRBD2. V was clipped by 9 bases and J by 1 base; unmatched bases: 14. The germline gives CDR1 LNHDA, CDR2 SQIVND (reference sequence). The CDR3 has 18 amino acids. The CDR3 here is CASRIRLAGGGSYNEQFF. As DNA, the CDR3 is TGTGCCAGCAGGATCCGGCTAGCGGGAGGTGGGTCCTACAATGAGCAGTTCTTC.

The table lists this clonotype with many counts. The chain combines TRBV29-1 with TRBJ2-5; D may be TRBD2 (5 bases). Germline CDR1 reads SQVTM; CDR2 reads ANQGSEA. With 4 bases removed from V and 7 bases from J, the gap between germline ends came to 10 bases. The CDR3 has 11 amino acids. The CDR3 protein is CSVAGSGTQYF. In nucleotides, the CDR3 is TGCAGCGTTGCGGGGAGTGGGACCCAGTACTTC.

The CDR3 here is CASSLAATLPGEQYF. Here the CDR3 DNA reads TGTGCCAGCAGCTTAGCAGCGACCCTTCCTGGCGAGCAGTACTTC. This chain connects TRBV7-8 to TRBJ2-7; D remains ambiguous. The CDR3 covers 15 residues. Deletions cut 0 bases from V and 6 bases from J, with 15 bases between. The germline V gene has CDR1 SGHVS and CDR2 FQNEAQ. Using reference TRBV7-8 and TRBJ2-7 for the parts outside the CDR3, the full variable domain is GAGVSQSPRYKVAKRGQDVALRCDPISGHVSLFWYQQALGQGPEFLTYFQNEAQLDKSGLPSDRFFAERPEGSVSTLKIQRTQQEDSAVYLCASSLAATLPGEQYFGPGTRLTVT.

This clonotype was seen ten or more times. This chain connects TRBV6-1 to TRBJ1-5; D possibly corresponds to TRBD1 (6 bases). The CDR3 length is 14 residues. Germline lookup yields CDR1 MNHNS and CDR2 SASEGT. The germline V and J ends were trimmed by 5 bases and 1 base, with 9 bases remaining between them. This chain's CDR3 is CASSTTGSNQPQHF. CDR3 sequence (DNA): TGTGCCAGCAGTACCACAGGGAGCAATCAGCCCCAGCATTTT.

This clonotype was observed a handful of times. The CDR3 coding sequence is TGTGCCAGCAGCCAAGAAGGGACTAGCGGGGGAGAGACCCAGTACTTC. This sequence encodes CASSQEGTSGGETQYF. The J gene is TRBJ2-5, the V gene TRBV3-1; 14 bases fit TRBD2. V dropped 0 bases and J dropped 4; count of bases not matched to a gene: 1. The CDR3 loop spans 16 amino acids. Per germline, CDR1 LGHDT and CDR2 YNNKEL (reference sequence).

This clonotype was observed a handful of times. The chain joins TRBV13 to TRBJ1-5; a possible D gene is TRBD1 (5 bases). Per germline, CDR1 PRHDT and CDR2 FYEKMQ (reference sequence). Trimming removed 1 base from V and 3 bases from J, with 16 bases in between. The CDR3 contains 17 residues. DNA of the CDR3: TGTGCCAGCAGCTTAGATGGTTCGAGACAGAACAATCAGCCCCAGCATTTT. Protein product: CASSLDGSRQNNQPQHF.